The clone carrying this TCR delta chain is medium-sized. The data belong to a study of gamma-delta chains in newborns, infants, children. Study context: Polyclonal expansion of innate γδ T cells after birth follows microbial exposure.

The V segment lost 2 bases and the J segment 1 base; nucleotides outside the gene matches: 2. This CDR3 contains 17 residues. CDR1 is GEAIGNYY and CDR2 is EKD in the germline V gene. TCRdb called clones from the reads again using CATT. The sample yields roughly 5,800 delta-chain clones, about 18% seen once. This clonotype was obtained from a child who was a newborn, infant or young child, either healthy, febrile or measles-vaccinated (not recorded which). Sequencing used blood. The chain carries TRDV2 and TRDJ3; 9 nucleotides align to TRDD3. The CDR3 coding sequence is TGTGCCTGTGACAATACTGGGGGATCCTGGGACACCCGACAGATGTTTTTC. It is translated as CACDNTGGSWDTRQMFF.